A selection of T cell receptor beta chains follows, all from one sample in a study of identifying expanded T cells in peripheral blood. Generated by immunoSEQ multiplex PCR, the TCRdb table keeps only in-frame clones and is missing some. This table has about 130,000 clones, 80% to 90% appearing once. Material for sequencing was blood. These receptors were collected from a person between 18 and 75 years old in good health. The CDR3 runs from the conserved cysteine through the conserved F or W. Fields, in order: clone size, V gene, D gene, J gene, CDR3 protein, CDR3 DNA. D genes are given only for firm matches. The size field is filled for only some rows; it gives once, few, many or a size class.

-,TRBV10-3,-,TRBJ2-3,CAISSDRSTDTQYF,TGTGCCATCAGCTCGGACAGAAGCACAGATACGCAGTATTTT
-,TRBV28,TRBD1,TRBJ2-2,CASRQQGAGGELFF,TGTGCCAGCAGGCAACAGGGGGCGGGCGGGGAGCTGTTTTTT
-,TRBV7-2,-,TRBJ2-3,CASSLDTDTQYF,TGTGCCAGCAGCTTAGATACAGATACGCAGTATTTT
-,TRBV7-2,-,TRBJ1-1,CASSLLGQRAFF,TGTGCCAGCAGCTTATTAGGGCAGAGGGCTTTCTTT
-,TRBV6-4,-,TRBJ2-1,CASSDSYGNEQFF,TGTGCCAGCAGTGACTCGTATGGCAATGAGCAGTTCTTC
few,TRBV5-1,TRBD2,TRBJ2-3,CASGLAGVADTQYF,TGCGCCAGCGGTTTAGCGGGAGTGGCAGATACGCAGTATTTT
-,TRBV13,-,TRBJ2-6,CASSRADSGANVLTF,TGTGCCAGCAGCCGAGCGGACTCTGGGGCCAACGTCCTGACTTTC
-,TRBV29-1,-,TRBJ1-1,CSSSRTIYNTEAFF,TGCAGCTCCTCAAGGACAATATATAACACTGAAGCTTTCTTT
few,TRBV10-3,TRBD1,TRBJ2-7,CAIGTGNDEQYF,TGTGCCATAGGGACAGGGAATGACGAGCAGTACTTC
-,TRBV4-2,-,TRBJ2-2,CASSQTGLNTGELFF,TGTGCCAGCAGCCAAACAGGGTTAAACACCGGGGAGCTGTTTTTT
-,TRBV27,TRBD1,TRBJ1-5,CASSFEGQINQPQHF,TGTGCCAGCAGTTTCGAGGGACAGATCAATCAGCCCCAGCATTTT
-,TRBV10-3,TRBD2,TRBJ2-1,CAISGTSGRPVHNEQFF,TGTGCCATCAGCGGGACTAGCGGGAGACCGGTCCACAATGAGCAGTTCTTC
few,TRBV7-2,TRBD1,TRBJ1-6,CASSSTGTGSSPLHF,TGTGCCAGCAGTTCTACCGGGACAGGGAGTTCACCCCTCCACTTT
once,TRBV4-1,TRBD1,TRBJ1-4,CASSQGGTGQKLFF,TGCGCCAGCAGCCAAGGGGGGACAGGGCAAAAACTGTTTTTT
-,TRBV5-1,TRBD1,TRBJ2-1,CASSTGTEYNEQFF,TGCGCCAGCAGCACGGGGACAGAATACAATGAGCAGTTCTTC
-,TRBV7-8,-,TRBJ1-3,CASSLNGETGNTIYF,TGTGCCAGCAGCTTAAACGGGGAAACTGGAAACACCATATATTTT
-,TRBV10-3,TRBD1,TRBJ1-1,CAIGTGVNTEAFF,TGTGCCATCGGTACAGGGGTGAACACTGAAGCTTTCTTT
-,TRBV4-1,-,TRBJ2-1,CASSRPDRGHNEQFF,TGCGCCAGCAGCCGCCCGGACAGAGGGCACAATGAGCAGTTCTTC
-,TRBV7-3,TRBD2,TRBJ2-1,CASSLTAGDHNEQFF,TGTGCCAGCAGCTTAACAGCGGGGGACCACAATGAGCAGTTCTTC
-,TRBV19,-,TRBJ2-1,CASRDRQFYNEQFF,TGTGCCAGTAGGGACAGACAGTTTTACAATGAGCAGTTCTTC
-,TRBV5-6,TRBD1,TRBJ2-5,CASSTDRGRGETQYF,TGTGCCAGCAGCACAGACAGGGGGCGAGGGGAGACCCAGTACTTC
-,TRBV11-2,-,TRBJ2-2,CASLVVRGEKESTGELFF,TGTGCATCTCTCGTAGTGAGGGGGGAGAAAGAGAGCACCGGGGAGCTGTTTTTT
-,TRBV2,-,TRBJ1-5,CASSEAAGRQPQHF,TGTGCCAGCAGTGAAGCAGCAGGGAGACAGCCCCAGCATTTT
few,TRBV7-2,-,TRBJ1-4,CASSLRSGVGEKLFF,TGTGCCAGCAGCTTAAGGAGTGGGGTGGGGGAAAAACTGTTTTTT
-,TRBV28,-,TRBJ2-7,CASNLNGQSSYEQYF,TGTGCCAGCAACCTTAACGGACAGAGCTCCTACGAGCAGTACTTC
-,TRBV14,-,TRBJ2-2,CASSQNVRGELFF,TGTGCCAGCAGCCAGAATGTGCGCGGGGAGCTGTTTTTT
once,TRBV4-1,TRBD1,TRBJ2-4,CASSQGQGGNIQYF,TGCGCCAGCAGCCAAGGACAGGGCGGGAACATTCAGTACTTC
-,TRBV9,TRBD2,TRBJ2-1,CASSVVGSGYNEQFF,TGTGCCAGCAGCGTAGTTGGTAGCGGGTACAATGAGCAGTTCTTC